This T cell receptor (beta chain) originates from a study of blood T cell repertoires in COVID-19 (dated by TCRdb to the early 2020s). About the full investigation: Samples covering the acute and convalescent phases of COVID-19 were provided by collaborators in the United States, Italy and Spain. The material from the prospective study consisted of cDNA or gDNA derived from T cells, B-cell-depleted T cells, or PBMCs. Subjects who had been exposed to COVID-19, were actively infected with it, or had recovered from it provided the deeply sampled blood TCRbeta repertoires that made up the dataset. The repertoires were made available in a free public database intended to serve as a resource for research on the immune response to SARS-CoV-2. The samples were drawn from the first 160 participants of the ongoing ImmuneRACE study and from 1,254 subjects provided by 6 global collaborators. A de-identified subject ID, COVID-19 status, age in years and sex were almost always included in the sample metadata. HLA class I and class II types, where available, came from metadata supplied by the sample provider rather than from assay-based typing. Results the study describes overall, beyond this receptor: The amount of clinical and demographic metadata varied by source and participant and was provided uncurated.

From the germline V gene, CDR1 is SQVTM and CDR2 is ANQGSEA. Trimming costs V 3 bases and J 0 bases, and their ends lie 8 bases apart. Reading from cysteine to phenylalanine, the CDR3 counts 13 amino acids. The entry retains the CDR3 DNA only, 39 bases that are in frame from base 1. TCRbeta CDR3 regions were amplified from genomic DNA by means of the immunoSEQ Assay, a bias-controlled multiplex PCR. In the authors' own workflow: The number of nucleated cells in each sample was estimated from the amplification of reference gene primers within the assay. To quantify the absolute abundance of each unique TCRbeta CDR3 rearrangement, sequence reads were collapsed and filtered. For each sample, productive Simpson clonality was calculated as the square root of Simpson's diversity index across productive rearrangements. TCRdb took over this immuneACCESS table, retaining in-frame rearrangements with V and J assigned. Such tables are incomplete; in checked studies, under half of the missing clones stem from an unresolved V gene, and the remainder is unexplained. V, J and clone size reflect that table, while D and trimming were determined from the DNA. A total of approximately 300,000 clones appear in this sample, roughly 88% of them only once. The ten largest clones capture around 1.5% of the sample.

Whole blood was collected in K2EDTA tubes by collaborating institutions according to the institutions' own protocols. Collaborator samples were shipped for TCRbeta analysis as frozen whole blood, isolated PBMCs, or DNA extracted from either sample type. For this clone: What this receptor recognizes is not known. No base quality values were provided; no much bigger clone lies one nucleotide off.

The sequence joins TRBV29-1 to TRBJ1-1; the D segment could be TRBD1, given 5 matching bases. The sequencing sample was made of peripheral blood. The source of this sequence is a woman aged 50 to 60 with acute or convalescent COVID-19. The CDR3 protein sequence reads: CSVEWDLNTEAFF. The sequenced DNA is TGCAGCGTTGAGTGGGACTTGAACACTGAAGCTTTCTTT. Supplemented by the reference TRBV29-1 and TRBJ1-1 proteins around the CDR3, the complete variable domain is SAVISQKPSRDICQRGTSLTIQCQVDSQVTMMFWYRQQPGQSLTLIATANQGSEATYESGFVIDKFPISRPNLTFSTLTVSNMSPEDSSIYLCSVEWDLNTEAFFGQGTRLTVV.